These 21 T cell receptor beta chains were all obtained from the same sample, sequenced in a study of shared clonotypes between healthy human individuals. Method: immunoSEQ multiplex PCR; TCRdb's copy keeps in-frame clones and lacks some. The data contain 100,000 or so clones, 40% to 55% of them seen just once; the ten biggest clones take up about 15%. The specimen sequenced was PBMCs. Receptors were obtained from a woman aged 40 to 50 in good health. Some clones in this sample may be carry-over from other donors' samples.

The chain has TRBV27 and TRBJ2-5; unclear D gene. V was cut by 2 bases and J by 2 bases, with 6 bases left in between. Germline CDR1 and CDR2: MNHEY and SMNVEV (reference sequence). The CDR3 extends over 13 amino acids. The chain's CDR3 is CASSLSRQETQYF. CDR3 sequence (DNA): TGTGCCAGCAGTTTAAGCAGACAAGAGACCCAGTACTTC.

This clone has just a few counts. This chain's CDR3 is CASSPYNRGQETQYF. The CDR3 region has the DNA TGTGCCAGCTCACCCTACAACAGGGGGCAGGAGACCCAGTACTTC. The J gene is TRBJ2-5, the V gene TRBV18; TRBD1 agrees at 9 bases. Germline V lookup: CDR1 KGHSH, CDR2 LQKENI. The CDR3 spans 15 residues. V trimming: 3 bases; J trimming: 5 bases; junction bases outside the gene matches: 7. The whole variable domain, filled in from reference TRBV18 and TRBJ2-5, reads NAGVMQNPRHLVRRRGQEARLRCSPMKGHSHVYWYRQLPEEGLKFMVYLQKENIIDESGMPKERFSAEFPKEGPSILRIQQVVRGDSAAYFCASSPYNRGQETQYFGPGTRLLVL.

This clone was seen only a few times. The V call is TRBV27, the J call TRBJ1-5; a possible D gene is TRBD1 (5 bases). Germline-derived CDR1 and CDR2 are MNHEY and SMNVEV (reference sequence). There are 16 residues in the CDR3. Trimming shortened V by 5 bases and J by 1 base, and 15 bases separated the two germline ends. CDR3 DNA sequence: TGTGCCAGCAGTCCCCTGGGGGGGTTGAGCAATCAGCCCCAGCATTTT. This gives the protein CASSPLGGLSNQPQHF.

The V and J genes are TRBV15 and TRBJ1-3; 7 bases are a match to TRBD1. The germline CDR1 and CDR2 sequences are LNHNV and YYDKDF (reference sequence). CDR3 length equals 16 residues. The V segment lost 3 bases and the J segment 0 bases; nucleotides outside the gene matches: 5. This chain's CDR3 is CATSRGQGGSGNTIYF. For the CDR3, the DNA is TGTGCCACCAGCAGGGGCCAGGGGGGCTCTGGAAACACCATATATTTT.

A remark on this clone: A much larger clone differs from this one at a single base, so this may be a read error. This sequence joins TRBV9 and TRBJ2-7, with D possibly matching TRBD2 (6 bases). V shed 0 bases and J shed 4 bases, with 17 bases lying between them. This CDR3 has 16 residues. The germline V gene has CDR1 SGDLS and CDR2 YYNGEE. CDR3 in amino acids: CASSVGSESSGYEQYF. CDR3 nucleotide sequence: TGTGCCAGCAGCGTAGGGAGTGAATCGAGCGGGTACGAGCAGTACTTC.

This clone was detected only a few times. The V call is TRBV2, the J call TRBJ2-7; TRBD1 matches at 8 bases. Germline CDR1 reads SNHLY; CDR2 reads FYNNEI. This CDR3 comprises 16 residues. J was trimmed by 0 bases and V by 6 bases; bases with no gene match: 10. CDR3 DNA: TGTGCCAGCAGCCCAGGACAGGGTATAAGCTCCTACGAGCAGTACTTC. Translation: CASSPGQGISSYEQYF. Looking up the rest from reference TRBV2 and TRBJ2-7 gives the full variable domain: EPEVTQTPSHQVTQMGQEVILRCVPISNHLYFYWYRQILGQKVEFLVSFYNNEISEKSEIFDDQFSVERPDGSNFTLKIRSTKLEDSAMYFCASSPGQGISSYEQYFGPGTRLTVT.

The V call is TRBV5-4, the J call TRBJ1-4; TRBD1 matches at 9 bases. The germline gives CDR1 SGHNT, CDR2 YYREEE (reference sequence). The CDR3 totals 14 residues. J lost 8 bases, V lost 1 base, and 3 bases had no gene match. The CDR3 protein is CASSLTGGQEKLFF. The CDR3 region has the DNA TGTGCCAGCAGCTTGACAGGGGGCCAGGAAAAACTGTTTTTT.

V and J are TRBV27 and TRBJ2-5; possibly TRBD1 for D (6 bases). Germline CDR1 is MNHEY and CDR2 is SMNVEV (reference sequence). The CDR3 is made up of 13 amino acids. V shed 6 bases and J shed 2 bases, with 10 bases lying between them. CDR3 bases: TGTGCCAGCAGGGGTGACAGGCAAGAGACCCAGTACTTC. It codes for CASRGDRQETQYF.

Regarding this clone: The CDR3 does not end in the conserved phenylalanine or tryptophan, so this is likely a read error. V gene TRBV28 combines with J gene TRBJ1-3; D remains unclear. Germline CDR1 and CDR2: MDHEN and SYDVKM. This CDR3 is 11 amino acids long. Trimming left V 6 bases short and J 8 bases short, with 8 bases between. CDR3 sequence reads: CASSLRDTIYS. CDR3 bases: TGTGCCAGCAGCCTCCGGGACACCATATATTCT.

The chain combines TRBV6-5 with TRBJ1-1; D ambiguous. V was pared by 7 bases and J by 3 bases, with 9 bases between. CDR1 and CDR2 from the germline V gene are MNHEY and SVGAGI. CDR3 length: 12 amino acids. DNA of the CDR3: TGTGCCAGCAAGGAAGGGCACACTGAAGCTTTCTTT. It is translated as CASKEGHTEAFF.

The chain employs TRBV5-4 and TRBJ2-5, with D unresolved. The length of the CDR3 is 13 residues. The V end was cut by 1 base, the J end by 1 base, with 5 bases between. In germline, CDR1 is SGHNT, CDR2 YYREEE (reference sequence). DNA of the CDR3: TGTGCCAGCAGCTTGTACCCCCAAGAGACCCAGTACTTC. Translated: CASSLYPQETQYF.

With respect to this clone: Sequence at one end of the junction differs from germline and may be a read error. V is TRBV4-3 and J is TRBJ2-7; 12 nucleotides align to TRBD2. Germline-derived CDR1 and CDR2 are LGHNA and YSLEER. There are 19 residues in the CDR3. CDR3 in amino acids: CASSQEIGLAGSSSYEQYF. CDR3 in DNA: TGCGCCAGCAGCCAAGAAATTGGACTAGCGGGATCCAGCTCCTACGAGCAGTACTTT.

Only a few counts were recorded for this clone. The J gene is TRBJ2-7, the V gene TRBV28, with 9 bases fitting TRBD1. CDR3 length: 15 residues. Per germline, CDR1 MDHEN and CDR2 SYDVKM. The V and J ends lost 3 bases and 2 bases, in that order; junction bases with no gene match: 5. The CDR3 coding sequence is TGTGCCAGCAGTTTCGGGGGACAGGGAGCCTACGAGCAGTACTTC. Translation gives CASSFGGQGAYEQYF.

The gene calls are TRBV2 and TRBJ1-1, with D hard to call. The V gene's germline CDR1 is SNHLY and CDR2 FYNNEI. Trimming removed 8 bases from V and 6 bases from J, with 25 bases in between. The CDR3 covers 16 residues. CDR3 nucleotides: TGTGCCAGCCCCCCGTCGGGCGTCCAGGCTAGAGCTGAAGCTTTCTTT. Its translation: CASPPSGVQARAEAFF.

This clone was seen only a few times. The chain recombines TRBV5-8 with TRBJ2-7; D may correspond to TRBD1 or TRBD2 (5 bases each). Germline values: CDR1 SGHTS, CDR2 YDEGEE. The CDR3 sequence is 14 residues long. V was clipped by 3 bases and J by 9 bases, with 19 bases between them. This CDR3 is CASSSRGQGRGQYF. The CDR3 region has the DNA TGTGCCAGCAGCTCCCGGGGCCAGGGAAGGGGGCAGTACTTC.

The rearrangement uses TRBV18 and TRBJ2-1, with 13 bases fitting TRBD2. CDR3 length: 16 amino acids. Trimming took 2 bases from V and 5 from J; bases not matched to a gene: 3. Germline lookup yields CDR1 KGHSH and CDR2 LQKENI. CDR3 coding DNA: TGTGCCAGCTCACCAAGACTAGCGGGAGGACACAATGAGCAGTTCTTC. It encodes CASSPRLAGGHNEQFF.

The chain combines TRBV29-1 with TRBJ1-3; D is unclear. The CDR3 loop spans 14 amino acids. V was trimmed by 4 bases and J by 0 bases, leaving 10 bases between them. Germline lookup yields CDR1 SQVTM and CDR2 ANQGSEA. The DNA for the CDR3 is TGCAGCGTTGGGGCGGGCGTCTCTGGAAACACCATATATTTT. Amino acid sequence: CSVGAGVSGNTIYF.

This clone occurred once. The CDR3: CASSPPGADTQYF. The CDR3 DNA follows: TGTGCCAGCAGTCCCCCGGGGGCAGATACGCAGTATTTT. The chain carries TRBV6-5 and TRBJ2-3; a possible D gene is TRBD2 (6 bases). Trimming shortened V by 5 bases and J by 4 bases, and 10 bases separated the two germline ends. The CDR3 sequence is 13 residues long. Looked up from germline, CDR1 is MNHEY and CDR2 is SVGAGI.

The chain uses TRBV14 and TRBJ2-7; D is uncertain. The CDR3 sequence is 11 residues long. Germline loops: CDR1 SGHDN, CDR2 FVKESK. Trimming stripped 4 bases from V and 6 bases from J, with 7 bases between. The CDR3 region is CASSPPGEQYF. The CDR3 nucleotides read TGTGCCAGCAGCCCCCCCGGCGAGCAGTACTTC. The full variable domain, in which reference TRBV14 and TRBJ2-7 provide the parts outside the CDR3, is EAGVTQFPSHSVIEKGQTVTLRCDPISGHDNLYWYRRVMGKEIKFLLHFVKESKQDESGMPNNRFLAERTGGTYSTLKVQPAELEDSGVYFCASSPPGEQYFGPGTRLTVT.

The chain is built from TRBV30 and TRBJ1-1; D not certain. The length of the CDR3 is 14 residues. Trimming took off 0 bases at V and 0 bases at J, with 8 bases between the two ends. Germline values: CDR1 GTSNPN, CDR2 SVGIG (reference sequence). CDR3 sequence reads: CAWSVEIMNTEAFF. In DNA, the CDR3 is TGTGCCTGGAGTGTAGAGATCATGAACACTGAAGCTTTCTTT.

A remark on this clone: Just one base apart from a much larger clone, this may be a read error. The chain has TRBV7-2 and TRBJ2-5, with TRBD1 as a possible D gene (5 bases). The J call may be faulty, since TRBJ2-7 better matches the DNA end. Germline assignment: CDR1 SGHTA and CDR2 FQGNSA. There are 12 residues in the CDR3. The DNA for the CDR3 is TGTGCCAGCAGCCCGGACAACTACGAGCAGTACTTC. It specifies CASSPDNYEQYF.